This T cell receptor beta chain comes out of a study of blood T cell repertoires in COVID-19. Clones were sequenced by immunoSEQ multiplex PCR, and TCRdb holds only the in-frame ones, with some missing. The data contain about 130,000 clones, around nine tenths of them singletons. Participants were aged about 18 to 100 years from 20 to 30 US areas. Clinical history reported by participants formed the basis on which cohorts were assigned. This CDR3 is built from 15 residues. J lost 3 bases, V lost 5 bases, and 6 bases had no gene match. CDR1 and CDR2 (germline): SGHVS, FNYEAQ. The chain joins TRBV7-6 to TRBJ2-1; 8 bases fit TRBD2. The receptor was isolated from a woman in her 50s who had recovered from COVID-19. The specimen sequenced was PBMCs or T cells enriched from blood (not recorded which). As DNA, the CDR3 is TGTGCCAGCAGCCCAAGCGGGGGTAACTACAATGAGCAGTTCTTC. Protein: CASSPSGGNYNEQFF.